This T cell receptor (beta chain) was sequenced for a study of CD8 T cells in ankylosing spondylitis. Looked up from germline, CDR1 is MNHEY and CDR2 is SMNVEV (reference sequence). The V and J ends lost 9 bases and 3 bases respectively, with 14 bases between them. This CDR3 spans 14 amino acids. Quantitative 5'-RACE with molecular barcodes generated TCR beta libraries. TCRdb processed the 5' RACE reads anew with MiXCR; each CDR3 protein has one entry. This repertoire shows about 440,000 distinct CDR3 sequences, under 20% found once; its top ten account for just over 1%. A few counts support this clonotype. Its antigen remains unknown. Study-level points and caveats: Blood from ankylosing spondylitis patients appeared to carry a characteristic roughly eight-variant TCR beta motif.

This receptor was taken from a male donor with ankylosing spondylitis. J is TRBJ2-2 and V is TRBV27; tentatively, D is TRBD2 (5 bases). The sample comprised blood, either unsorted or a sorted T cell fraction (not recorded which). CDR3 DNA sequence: TGTGCCAGTAGAAGAGGGTCGGACACCGGGGAGCTGTTTTTT. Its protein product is CASRRGSDTGELFF.